This passage covers 13 T cell receptor beta chains from one sample sequenced in a study of blood T cell repertoires in COVID-19. Generated by immunoSEQ multiplex PCR, the TCRdb table keeps only in-frame clones and is missing some. The sample carries 150,000 to 200,000 clones, 80% recorded once. The sequencing input was PBMCs or T cells enriched from blood (not recorded which). The receptors derive from a man aged 55 to 69 who had been exposed to COVID-19.

The J gene is TRBJ1-1, the V gene TRBV6-1; D may be TRBD1 (5 bases). CDR1 is MNHNS, CDR2 SASEGT, per germline. V dropped 3 bases and J dropped 3 bases, with 17 bases sitting between them. This CDR3 comprises 16 residues. The CDR3 nucleotides read TGTGCCAGCAGTGACCCCTCGGGACTTCACCACACTGAAGCTTTCTTT. It encodes CASSDPSGLHHTEAFF.

This clone was found a few times. The rearrangement uses TRBV30 and TRBJ2-7; D might be TRBD2 (6 bases). The CDR3 consists of 14 residues. The V end was cut by 4 bases, the J end by 7 bases, with 20 bases between. Germline CDR1 GTSNPN, CDR2 SVGIG (reference sequence). CDR3: CAWNAGTPALEQYF. In DNA, the CDR3 is TGTGCCTGGAATGCCGGGACTCCCGCTCTAGAGCAGTACTTC.

The genes are TRBV5-4 and TRBJ2-1; a possible D gene is TRBD2 (5 bases). V was clipped by 7 bases and J by 9 bases, with 14 bases between them. CDR1 is SGHNT and CDR2 is YYREEE in the germline V gene (reference sequence). This CDR3 contains 12 residues. The CDR3 spells CASSSGPGEQFF. The CDR3 nucleotides read TGTGCCAGCTCCAGCGGCCCTGGTGAGCAGTTCTTC.

The J gene is TRBJ2-7, the V gene TRBV9; 7 bases map to TRBD1. The CDR3 is made up of 13 amino acids. Germline V gene data show CDR1 as SGDLS and CDR2 as YYNGEE. Trimming at V came to 2 bases and at J to 2 bases, leaving 1 base not matched to a gene. CDR3 DNA sequence: TGTGCCAGCAGCGTGGGGACAGCCTACGAGCAGTACTTC. It codes for CASSVGTAYEQYF.

The rearrangement links TRBV6-2 or TRBV6-3 to TRBJ2-1; TRBD2 agrees at 8 bases. V lost 3 bases to trimming and J lost 7 bases; unmatched junction nucleotides: 14. The CDR3 consists of 17 residues. The V gene's germline CDR1 is MNHEY and CDR2 SVGEGT. CDR3 in DNA: TGTGCCAGCAGTTATCTGGGCAGCGGGAGCTCATGGAATGAGCAGTTCTTC. Encoded protein: CASSYLGSGSSWNEQFF.

This clone was counted many times. J is TRBJ2-7 and V is TRBV3-1 (or the pseudogene TRBV3-2); D remains ambiguous. This CDR3 has 13 residues. Trimming took 4 bases from V and 2 from J, leaving 9 bases between them. Germline V gives CDR1 LGHDT, CDR2 YNNKEL (reference sequence). The CDR3 sequence is CASSLAAAYEQYF. DNA for the CDR3: TGTGCCAGCAGCCTAGCCGCCGCCTACGAGCAGTACTTC.

The chain has TRBV27 and TRBJ2-2; 7 bases are shared with TRBD1. The ends lost 6 bases at V and 6 bases at J; junction bases unmatched: 10. Germline V gene data show CDR1 as MNHEY and CDR2 as SMNVEV (reference sequence). CDR3 size: 15 residues. CDR3 sequence (DNA): TGTGCCAGCAGACCCGGGACAGTCAAGGCCGGGGAGCTGTTTTTT. Encoded protein: CASRPGTVKAGELFF.

J is TRBJ2-3 and V is TRBV5-4, with a weak D call TRBD1 (7 bases). This CDR3 contains 16 residues. CDR1 is SGHNT, CDR2 YYREEE, per germline (reference sequence). The V gene lost 4 bases and the J gene lost 5 bases, with 20 bases spanning the gap. The CDR3 sequence: CASSPRRGQGGDTQYF. In DNA form, the CDR3 reads TGTGCCAGCAGCCCCAGACGTGGTCAGGGGGGAGATACGCAGTATTTT.

The CDR3 region has the DNA TGTGCCAGTACCTCTGGGTTAGCGGGAGACAATGAGCAGTTCTTC. It encodes CASTSGLAGDNEQFF. V gene TRBV19 combines with J gene TRBJ2-1; TRBD2 matches 9 bases. V shed 7 bases, J shed 5 bases, and the junction held 9 bases outside the gene matches. Germline CDR1 LNHDA, CDR2 SQIVND (reference sequence). The CDR3 spans 15 residues.

This clone occurred once. The chain couples TRBV7-2 to TRBJ2-7; tentatively, D is TRBD2 (5 bases). Germline loops: CDR1 SGHTA, CDR2 FQGNSA. Between the trimmed V and J ends, which lost 1 base and 2 bases, there was a span of 9 bases. CDR3 length: 14 amino acids. CDR3 loop: CASSLEAAAYEQYF. The CDR3 DNA is TGTGCCAGCAGCTTAGAAGCGGCGGCCTACGAGCAGTACTTC.

The chain recombines TRBV5-1 with TRBJ2-5, with 9 bases lining up with TRBD1. Unmatched junction bases numbered 11, after V lost 4 bases and J lost 4 bases. The CDR3 extends over 16 amino acids. Germline loops: CDR1 SGHRS, CDR2 YFSETQ. For the CDR3, the DNA is TGCGCCAGCAGCCCCGATGGGACAGGGTTCGGAGAGACCCAGTACTTC. Protein sequence: CASSPDGTGFGETQYF.

The rearrangement uses TRBV5-4 and TRBJ2-3; 9 bases line up with TRBD1. Per the germline V gene, CDR1 is SGHNT and CDR2 is YYREEE (reference sequence). The CDR3 is 16 amino acids. V trimming: 1 base; J trimming: 6 bases; junction bases outside the gene matches: 9. The CDR3 spells CASSLRRQGVGDTQYF. The CDR3 DNA follows: TGTGCCAGCAGCTTGAGGAGACAGGGGGTCGGCGATACGCAGTATTTT.

This clone was seen a handful of times. The chain carries TRBV28 and TRBJ1-2; D ambiguous. The germline V gene encodes CDR1 MDHEN and CDR2 SYDVKM. CDR3 size: 17 residues. V lost 5 bases and J 8 bases, leaving 27 bases between the germline ends. CDR3 loop: CASSELQNTGPFAGYTF. Written as DNA, the CDR3 is TGTGCCAGCAGTGAATTACAGAATACCGGCCCGTTTGCGGGCTACACCTTC.